Listed below are T cell receptor beta chains from one sample, sequenced in a study of blood T cell repertoires in COVID-19. Repertoires were generated with immunoSEQ multiplex PCR, while TCRdb's copy carries only in-frame clones and drops some. The sample lists over 120,000 clones, 76% occurring once. Sequencing was carried out using peripheral blood. The receptors stem from a woman older than 75 with active or convalescent COVID-19. Both conserved end residues are part of each CDR3. Each record gives: J gene, V gene, CDR3 protein.

j_gene: TRBJ1-1
v_gene: TRBV28
CDR3aa: CASKPGLNTEAFF

j_gene: TRBJ1-2
v_gene: TRBV6-2/TRBV6-3
CDR3aa: CASSYYYRGMQTNYGYTF

j_gene: TRBJ1-1
v_gene: TRBV6-2/TRBV6-3
CDR3aa: CASSRQEGWKNEAFF

j_gene: TRBJ1-3
v_gene: TRBV18
CDR3aa: CASSPPVQASGNTIYF

j_gene: TRBJ1-1
v_gene: TRBV5-1
CDR3aa: CASSLTGMNTEAFF

j_gene: TRBJ1-1
v_gene: TRBV7-2
CDR3aa: CASSYPVPLNTEAFF

j_gene: TRBJ1-3
v_gene: TRBV9
CDR3aa: CASSVADLQGSAGNTIYF

j_gene: TRBJ2-1
v_gene: TRBV28
CDR3aa: CASRPGTRINEQFF

j_gene: TRBJ2-5
v_gene: TRBV14
CDR3aa: CASSQRRGIGGQETQYF

j_gene: TRBJ1-6
v_gene: TRBV18
CDR3aa: CASLPGQGGNSPLHF

j_gene: TRBJ2-7
v_gene: TRBV7-8
CDR3aa: CASSLSGDRYEQYF

j_gene: TRBJ2-1
v_gene: TRBV7-6
CDR3aa: CASSLIGQGRNEQFF

j_gene: TRBJ2-7
v_gene: TRBV28
CDR3aa: CASSSTSGGASYEQYF

j_gene: TRBJ2-7
v_gene: TRBV5-6
CDR3aa: CASSSARYEQYF

j_gene: TRBJ1-5
v_gene: TRBV2
CDR3aa: CASTNRGQWNQPQHF

j_gene: TRBJ1-1
v_gene: TRBV3-1/TRBV3-2
CDR3aa: CASSQARTGTNTEAFF

j_gene: TRBJ2-2
v_gene: TRBV2
CDR3aa: CASSPQRGSSGELFF

j_gene: TRBJ1-2
v_gene: TRBV5-4
CDR3aa: CASSTALDRGQGYTF

j_gene: TRBJ1-3
v_gene: TRBV10-3
CDR3aa: CAISEAGRNTIYF

j_gene: TRBJ2-7
v_gene: TRBV7-8
CDR3aa: CASSLLRTQTYEQYF

j_gene: TRBJ2-2
v_gene: TRBV5-1
CDR3aa: CASSYTTGAGELFF

j_gene: TRBJ2-1
v_gene: TRBV11-2
CDR3aa: CASSPRRDYWNEQFF

j_gene: TRBJ1-3
v_gene: TRBV30
CDR3aa: CAWKTGAGNTIYF

j_gene: TRBJ2-3
v_gene: TRBV5-1
CDR3aa: CASSPMTDTQYF

j_gene: TRBJ1-1
v_gene: TRBV19
CDR3aa: CASSIDGGRNTEAFF

j_gene: TRBJ1-2
v_gene: TRBV5-6
CDR3aa: CASSSRTGHHVGYTF

j_gene: TRBJ2-2
v_gene: TRBV5-1
CDR3aa: CASSGMGQSMNTGELFF

j_gene: TRBJ1-5
v_gene: TRBV7-9
CDR3aa: CASSRTGGQPQHF